A selection of T cell receptor beta chains follows, all from one sample in a study of cytomegalovirus exposure and HLA in healthy donors. Produced via immunoSEQ multiplex PCR; TCRdb's table is partial and in-frame only. The sample lists nearly 110,000 clones, more than 60% occurring once. The sequencing input was PBMCs. These receptors all come from a man in his forties in good health and CMV-seronegative. The CDR3 runs from the conserved cysteine through the conserved F or W. A D gene is named only where the DNA matches it firmly. Clone sizes are given selectively: once, few, many, or a class where the clone is expanded.

cdr3_aa: CASSPGTGPQETQYF; v_call: TRBV27; d_call: TRBD1; j_call: TRBJ2-5; clone_size: .
cdr3_aa: CASSWTGGGGELFF; v_call: TRBV5-5; d_call: TRBD1; j_call: TRBJ2-2; clone_size: .
cdr3_aa: CASSMGANTEAFF; v_call: TRBV19; d_call: .; j_call: TRBJ1-1; clone_size: .
cdr3_aa: CASSLGAGGLSYEQYF; v_call: TRBV5-1; d_call: TRBD2; j_call: TRBJ2-7; clone_size: few
cdr3_aa: CASSGDLAGSYNSPLHF; v_call: TRBV6-1; d_call: .; j_call: TRBJ1-6; clone_size: .
cdr3_aa: CASTLLRENTEAFF; v_call: TRBV19; d_call: .; j_call: TRBJ1-1; clone_size: .
cdr3_aa: CASREGDSPLHF; v_call: TRBV6-5; d_call: .; j_call: TRBJ1-6; clone_size: few
cdr3_aa: CASKGIGQNTGELFF; v_call: TRBV5-1; d_call: .; j_call: TRBJ2-2; clone_size: few
cdr3_aa: CASSLGGGVPYNEQFF; v_call: TRBV7-2; d_call: .; j_call: TRBJ2-1; clone_size: once
cdr3_aa: CSVEDGGQVYGYTF; v_call: TRBV29-1; d_call: TRBD1; j_call: TRBJ1-2; clone_size: .
cdr3_aa: CASSPRPSGGPQETQYF; v_call: TRBV18; d_call: TRBD2; j_call: TRBJ2-5; clone_size: .
cdr3_aa: CASSPLQRGGTEAFF; v_call: TRBV4-2; d_call: .; j_call: TRBJ1-1; clone_size: few
cdr3_aa: CASSLGRGSYNSPLHF; v_call: TRBV7-9; d_call: .; j_call: TRBJ1-6; clone_size: .
cdr3_aa: CASSLVGRGPDTQYF; v_call: TRBV7-9; d_call: .; j_call: TRBJ2-3; clone_size: .
cdr3_aa: CASSQQWLPGTEEKLFF; v_call: TRBV4-2; d_call: .; j_call: TRBJ1-4; clone_size: .
cdr3_aa: CASRESNQPQHF; v_call: TRBV6-1; d_call: .; j_call: TRBJ1-5; clone_size: .
cdr3_aa: CASGLQGSGANVLTF; v_call: TRBV6-6; d_call: .; j_call: TRBJ2-6; clone_size: .
cdr3_aa: CASSLALGASYAVTF; v_call: TRBV5-1; d_call: .; j_call: TRBJ1-2; clone_size: few
cdr3_aa: CASVGAEAKNIQYF; v_call: TRBV28; d_call: .; j_call: TRBJ2-4; clone_size: .
cdr3_aa: CASSENRDRGPEAFF; v_call: TRBV27; d_call: TRBD1; j_call: TRBJ1-1; clone_size: .
cdr3_aa: CSASLTTQYF; v_call: TRBV20-1; d_call: .; j_call: TRBJ2-5; clone_size: .
cdr3_aa: CASTLLQAGNTEAFF; v_call: TRBV5-1; d_call: .; j_call: TRBJ1-1; clone_size: .
cdr3_aa: CASSVYGQGTTDTQYF; v_call: TRBV9; d_call: TRBD1; j_call: TRBJ2-3; clone_size: .
cdr3_aa: CASSEGQGADTQYF; v_call: TRBV6-1; d_call: .; j_call: TRBJ2-3; clone_size: .
cdr3_aa: CASSPDRLRSYDYGYTF; v_call: TRBV18; d_call: TRBD1; j_call: TRBJ1-2; clone_size: .
cdr3_aa: CASRALNTEAFF; v_call: TRBV7-9; d_call: .; j_call: TRBJ1-1; clone_size: .
cdr3_aa: CASRKPRHRSSGDSYEQYF; v_call: TRBV10-2; d_call: TRBD2; j_call: TRBJ2-7; clone_size: .
cdr3_aa: CASSPPGASNTEAFF; v_call: TRBV10-2; d_call: .; j_call: TRBJ1-1; clone_size: .
cdr3_aa: CASSGWEGQLQETQYF; v_call: TRBV9; d_call: .; j_call: TRBJ2-5; clone_size: few
cdr3_aa: CASRPPGQGGEAFF; v_call: TRBV6-6; d_call: TRBD1; j_call: TRBJ1-1; clone_size: .
cdr3_aa: CSAEGGRTREQYF; v_call: TRBV29-1; d_call: .; j_call: TRBJ2-7; clone_size: few
cdr3_aa: CASSYGRRDYEQYF; v_call: TRBV6-5; d_call: .; j_call: TRBJ2-7; clone_size: .
cdr3_aa: CASSYSGTSVETQYF; v_call: TRBV6-5; d_call: TRBD2; j_call: TRBJ2-5; clone_size: .
cdr3_aa: CASSRANLAVSNEQFF; v_call: TRBV7-3; d_call: TRBD2; j_call: TRBJ2-1; clone_size: .
cdr3_aa: CASSPGTSGGTDTQYF; v_call: TRBV5-1; d_call: TRBD2; j_call: TRBJ2-3; clone_size: .
cdr3_aa: CASTRFQTNTGELFF; v_call: TRBV6-5; d_call: .; j_call: TRBJ2-2; clone_size: .
cdr3_aa: CASSLGLTSGGGNEQFF; v_call: TRBV5-1; d_call: TRBD2; j_call: TRBJ2-1; clone_size: few
cdr3_aa: CASSPGQGSSYEQYF; v_call: TRBV5-1; d_call: TRBD1; j_call: TRBJ2-7; clone_size: .
cdr3_aa: CASSYRQGSSGEQYF; v_call: TRBV5-1; d_call: TRBD1; j_call: TRBJ2-7; clone_size: once
cdr3_aa: CASSQAGGRNEQFF; v_call: TRBV4-1; d_call: TRBD2; j_call: TRBJ2-1; clone_size: few
cdr3_aa: CASSGDSYTEAFF; v_call: TRBV5-8; d_call: TRBD1; j_call: TRBJ1-1; clone_size: .
cdr3_aa: CASSSSQATEAFF; v_call: TRBV18; d_call: .; j_call: TRBJ1-1; clone_size: .
cdr3_aa: CASSLGGQGAVDEQFF; v_call: TRBV5-1; d_call: TRBD1; j_call: TRBJ2-1; clone_size: .